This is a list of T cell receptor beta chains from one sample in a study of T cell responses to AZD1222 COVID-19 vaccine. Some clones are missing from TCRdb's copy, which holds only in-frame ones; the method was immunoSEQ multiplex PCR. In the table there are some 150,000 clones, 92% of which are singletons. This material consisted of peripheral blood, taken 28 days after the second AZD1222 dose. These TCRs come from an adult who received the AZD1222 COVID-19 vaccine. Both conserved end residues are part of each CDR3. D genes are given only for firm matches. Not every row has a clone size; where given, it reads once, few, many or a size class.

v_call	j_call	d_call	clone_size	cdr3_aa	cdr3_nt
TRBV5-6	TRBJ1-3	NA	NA	CASSHRADHSGNTIYF	TGTGCCAGCAGCCATAGGGCGGACCACTCTGGAAACACCATATATTTT
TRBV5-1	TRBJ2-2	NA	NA	CASSLVVLGTGELFF	TGCGCCAGCAGCTTGGTGGTATTGGGCACCGGGGAGCTGTTTTTT
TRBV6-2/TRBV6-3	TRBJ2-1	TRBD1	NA	CASSYGTVKQFF	TGTGCCAGCAGTTATGGGACAGTCAAGCAGTTCTTC
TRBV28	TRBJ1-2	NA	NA	CASRPGGASGTTSGYTF	TGTGCCAGCAGGCCCGGAGGAGCCTCTGGTACTACTAGTGGCTACACCTTC
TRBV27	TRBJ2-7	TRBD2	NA	CASSPIAGFYEQYF	TGTGCCAGCAGTCCCATAGCGGGTTTCTACGAGCAGTACTTC
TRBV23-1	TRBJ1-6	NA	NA	CASSTRFGRVVGSPLHF	TGCGCCAGCAGTACAAGGTTCGGCAGGGTGGTTGGTTCACCCCTCCACTTT
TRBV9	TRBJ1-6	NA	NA	CASSLEHSPLHF	TGTGCCAGCAGCTTGGAACATTCACCCCTCCACTTT
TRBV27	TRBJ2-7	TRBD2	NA	CASSSGLAYEQYF	TGTGCCAGCAGTTCGGGACTAGCCTACGAGCAGTACTTC
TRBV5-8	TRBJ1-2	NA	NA	CASSFFEGFVGDTF	TGTGCCAGCAGCTTCTTTGAAGGATTTGTAGGCGACACCTTC
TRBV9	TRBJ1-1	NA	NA	CASSPRIMSEAFF	TGTGCCAGCAGCCCCCGAATTATGAGTGAAGCTTTCTTT
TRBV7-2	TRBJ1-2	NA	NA	CASSSGYGYTF	TGTGCCAGCAGCTCAGGCTATGGCTACACCTTC
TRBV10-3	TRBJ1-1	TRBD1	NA	CATGQGANTEAFF	TGTGCCACCGGACAGGGGGCAAACACTGAAGCTTTCTTT
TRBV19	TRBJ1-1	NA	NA	CASSPPGGSTEAFF	TGTGCCAGTAGTCCCCCGGGGGGGAGCACTGAAGCTTTCTTT
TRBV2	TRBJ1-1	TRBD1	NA	CASTLQGRRSEAFF	TGTGCCAGCACTCTACAGGGGCGGAGGTCTGAAGCTTTCTTT
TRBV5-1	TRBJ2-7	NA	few	CASSPPTFGEQYF	TGCGCCAGCAGCCCTCCTACCTTCGGCGAGCAGTACTTC
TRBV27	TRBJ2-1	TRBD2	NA	CASSFRLAGGLEQFF	TGTGCCAGCAGTTTTCGGCTAGCGGGAGGGCTTGAGCAGTTCTTC
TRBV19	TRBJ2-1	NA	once	CASSIAETGTYPHGQFF	TGTGCCAGTAGTATAGCGGAAACGGGAACTTATCCTCATGGGCAGTTCTTC
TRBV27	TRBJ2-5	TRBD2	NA	CASNRLAGGETQYF	TGTGCCAGCAATAGACTAGCTGGTGGGGAGACCCAGTACTTC
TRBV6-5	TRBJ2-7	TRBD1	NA	CASSYVQDRSYEQYF	TGTGCCAGCAGTTATGTTCAGGACAGGTCCTACGAGCAGTACTTC
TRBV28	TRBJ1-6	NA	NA	CASSPQGGGANSPLHF	TGTGCCAGCAGTCCCCAGGGAGGGGGTGCCAATTCACCCCTCCACTTT
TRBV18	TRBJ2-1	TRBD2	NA	CASSLGLAGSYNEQFF	TGTGCCAGCTCACTGGGACTAGCGGGCTCCTACAATGAGCAGTTCTTC
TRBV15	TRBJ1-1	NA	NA	CATSRDDTWTVNTEAFF	TGTGCCACCAGCAGAGATGATACTTGGACAGTGAACACTGAAGCTTTCTTT
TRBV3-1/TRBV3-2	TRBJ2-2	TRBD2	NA	CASTGREGDTGELFF	TGTGCCAGCACGGGGCGGGAGGGGGACACCGGGGAGCTGTTTTTT
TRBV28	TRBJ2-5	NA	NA	CASGSSRETQYF	TGTGCCAGCGGGAGCAGTCGAGAGACCCAGTACTTC
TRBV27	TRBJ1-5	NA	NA	CASNSPGGGQPQHF	TGTGCCAGCAACTCCCCGGGGGGGGGCCAGCCCCAGCATTTT
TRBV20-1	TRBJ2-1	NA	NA	CSAWDFNEQFF	TGCAGTGCTTGGGACTTCAATGAGCAGTTCTTC
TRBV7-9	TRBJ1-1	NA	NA	CASSSHIQAFF	TGTGCCAGCAGCTCTCATATACAAGCTTTCTTT
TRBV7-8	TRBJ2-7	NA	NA	CASSPPGRGAYEQYF	TGTGCCAGCAGCCCACCGGGCAGGGGGGCCTACGAGCAGTACTTC
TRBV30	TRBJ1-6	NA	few	CAWRGVPSSYNSPLHF	TGTGCCTGGCGAGGGGTGCCGAGCTCCTATAATTCACCCCTCCACTTT
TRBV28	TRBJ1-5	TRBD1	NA	CASSPWGQGAFQPQHF	TGTGCCAGCAGCCCTTGGGGGCAGGGGGCATTTCAGCCCCAGCATTTT